This T cell receptor (beta chain) was identified during a study of blood T cells in healthy people across ages. This CDR3 is built from 13 residues. Germline CDR1 SNHLY, CDR2 FYNNEI. The second PCR ran about 6 to 12 cycles with a sample-barcoded 5' primer and J-beta primers. TCRdb used MiXCR to reprocess the 5' RACE reads, holding one entry per CDR3 protein. The sample records some 940,000 distinct CDR3 sequences, almost 30% being singletons. Study observations and caveats: Getting older went along with TCR beta diversity per million T cells dropping roughly linearly.

Notes on this clonotype: Its cognate antigen is unknown.

These records were also assigned to another study, of T cells of mothers and their children.

Sequencing was performed on blood. The TCR was taken from a woman in her 40s in good health. This chain joins TRBV2 and TRBJ2-4; either TRBD1 or TRBD2 may supply D (6 bases each). The assigned J gene may be wrong: the sequence end matches TRBJ2-7 better. CDR3 DNA: TGTGCCAGCAGTGATTTAGGGGGGTACGAGCAGTACTTC. Its protein product is CASSDLGGYEQYF.